Following are 23 T cell receptor beta chains from one sample sequenced in a study of shared clonotypes between healthy human individuals (dated by TCRdb to 2018 to 2021). The method behind the library was the immunoSEQ multiplex PCR assay. In TCRdb, the immuneACCESS table is reduced to in-frame sequences with V and J assigned. These tables do not hold every clone; where another copy was compared, an unresolved V gene accounts for under half, and the others remain unexplained. The sample table shows around 2,000,000 clones, and about 95% are seen once. The top ten hold 0.13% of the sample. The material sequenced was naive CD4+ T cells sorted from blood. Reading the label with the study, this specimen's cell subset or site is: CD45RA+ positively selected. Every receptor here comes from a man aged 18 to 35 in good health.

The rearrangement links TRBV4-2 to TRBJ2-7, with a weak D call TRBD2 (6 bases). V lost 0 bases, J lost 3 bases, and 18 bases lay in between. CDR1 is LGHNA, CDR2 YNFKEQ, per germline. This CDR3 contains 17 residues. The CDR3 loop reads CASSQDRAAGGIYEQYF. The CDR3 bases are TGTGCCAGCAGCCAAGATCGGGCAGCGGGCGGAATCTACGAGCAGTACTTC.

The chain couples TRBV19 to TRBJ1-3, with D perhaps TRBD1 (6 bases). Trimming shortened V by 6 bases and J by 3 bases, and 12 bases separated the two germline ends. This CDR3 spans 14 amino acids. The V gene's germline CDR1 is LNHDA and CDR2 SQIVND (reference sequence). The DNA of the CDR3 is TGTGCCAGTAGCTCCGGACAGATTGGAAACACCATATATTTT. Translated, it gives CASSSGQIGNTIYF.

The chain uses TRBV19 and TRBJ2-1; 7 nucleotides align to TRBD2. The V gene end was trimmed by 7 bases and the J gene end by 9 bases; junction bases not matched to a gene: 12. The germline CDR1 and CDR2 sequences are LNHDA and SQIVND (reference sequence). The CDR3 length is 14 residues. The CDR3 DNA follows: TGTGCCAGTACTAGCGGCTCCCCCTGGGGTGAGCAGTTCTTC. Protein: CASTSGSPWGEQFF. The variable domain in full, with the rest retrieved from reference TRBV19 and TRBJ2-1, is DGGITQSPKYLFRKEGQNVTLSCEQNLNHDAMYWYRQDPGQGLRLIYYSQIVNDFQKGDIAEGYSVSREKKESFPLTVTSAQKNPTAFYLCASTSGSPWGEQFFGPGTRLTVL.

This chain uses TRBV28 with TRBJ1-5; no definite D call. Germline V gene lookup returns CDR1 MDHEN and CDR2 SYDVKM. Between the trimmed V and J ends, which lost 7 bases and 6 bases, there was a span of 16 bases. The CDR3 covers 14 residues. The DNA of the CDR3 is TGTGCCAGCACCCTACCCGGAACTGCTCAGCCCCAGCATTTT. This codes for CASTLPGTAQPQHF.

This clone was seen a single time. The chain employs TRBV11-2 and TRBJ2-3, with 8 bases that match TRBD2. The CDR3 consists of 16 residues. V lost 2 bases to trimming and J lost 4 bases; unmatched junction nucleotides: 8. Per germline, CDR1 SGHAT and CDR2 FQNNGV. The CDR3 nucleotides are TGTGCCAGCAGCTTAAACGGGAGGGCCTCCCCAGATACGCAGTATTTT. Protein product: CASSLNGRASPDTQYF.

The chain employs TRBV6-1 and TRBJ2-1, with no clear D. Germline CDR1 reads MNHNS; CDR2 reads SASEGT. CDR3 size: 12 residues. The V and J ends lost 6 bases and 9 bases respectively, with 12 bases between them. The CDR3 DNA sequence: TGTGCCAGCAGCCCTTGGGGTGGTGAGCAGTTCTTC. It specifies CASSPWGGEQFF.

This clone was recorded once. The chain is built from TRBV28 and TRBJ2-5; 11 bases fit TRBD2. Germline lookup yields CDR1 MDHEN and CDR2 SYDVKM. Trimming at V came to 4 bases and at J to 5 bases, leaving 9 bases not matched to a gene. The length of the CDR3 is 16 residues. The CDR3 coding sequence is TGTGCCAGCAGTTCCCCGGGACTAGCGGTCTCCGAGACCCAGTACTTC. Its translation: CASSSPGLAVSETQYF.

On this clone itself: In the same sample, other DNA sequences code for this CDR3. The chain uses TRBV5-4 and TRBJ2-7, with D perhaps matching TRBD1 or TRBD2 (5 bases each). Germline V lookup: CDR1 SGHNT, CDR2 YYREEE (reference sequence). V lost 4 bases to trimming and J lost 2 bases, with 13 bases between them. The CDR3 covers 14 residues. Here the CDR3 DNA reads TGTGCCAGCAGCAAACGGGACGGAGCCTACGAGCAGTACTTC. It yields the protein CASSKRDGAYEQYF.

This sequence joins TRBV27 and TRBJ1-4; 8 nucleotides align to TRBD1. The CDR3 consists of 14 residues. With 1 base clipped from V and 13 bases from J, the junction kept 8 bases outside the gene matches. The germline V gene has CDR1 MNHEY and CDR2 SMNVEV (reference sequence). The CDR3 here is CASSLLGQGDRLFF. The CDR3 DNA sequence: TGTGCCAGCAGTTTATTAGGACAGGGAGACCGACTGTTTTTT.

V gene TRBV20-1 combines with J gene TRBJ1-2, with a tentative D call TRBD1 (5 bases). Germline CDR1 is DFQATT and CDR2 is SNEGSKA (reference sequence). Deletions cut 6 bases from V and 12 bases from J, with 14 bases between. CDR3 length: 10 residues. The CDR3 spells CSAPQGGNTF. CDR3 in DNA: TGCAGTGCGCCTCAGGGAGGTAACACCTTC.

The chain recombines TRBV7-2 with TRBJ2-7; TRBD2 aligns across 12 bases. Germline V gene sequence: CDR1 SGHTA, CDR2 FQGNSA. This CDR3 is built from 19 residues. Germline trimming cut 5 bases from V and 3 bases from J; bases unmatched to any gene: 17. This chain's CDR3 is CASSPAASGRAQAHYEQYF. The CDR3 coding sequence is TGTGCCAGCAGCCCCGCGGCTAGCGGGAGGGCCCAGGCTCACTACGAGCAGTACTTC.

The chain joins TRBV11-1 to TRBJ2-2; possibly TRBD1 or TRBD2 for D (5 bases each). The CDR3 has 15 amino acids. V dropped 5 bases and J dropped 0 bases, with 10 bases sitting between them. Germline CDR1 is SGHAT and CDR2 is FQDESV (reference sequence). CDR3 amino acids: CASSRDRANTGELFF. CDR3 DNA: TGTGCCAGCAGCCGGGACCGAGCGAACACCGGGGAGCTGTTTTTT. The full variable domain, its missing parts supplied by reference TRBV11-1 and TRBJ2-2, is EAEVAQSPRYKITEKSQAVAFWCDPISGHATLYWYRQILGQGPELLVQFQDESVVDDSQLPKDRFSAERLKGVDSTLKIQPAELGDSAMYLCASSRDRANTGELFFGEGSRLTVL.

The chain links TRBV5-4 to TRBJ2-7, with 9 bases identical to TRBD2. The CDR3 is 14 amino acids. Germline V gene lookup returns CDR1 SGHNT and CDR2 YYREEE (reference sequence). J was trimmed by 5 bases and V by 2 bases; bases with no gene match: 5. CDR3 region: CASSFRLAGNEQYF. CDR3 nucleotides: TGTGCCAGCAGCTTCCGGCTAGCGGGAAACGAGCAGTACTTC.

The rearrangement joins TRBV28 to TRBJ1-5; D not certain. The CDR3 loop spans 14 amino acids. Germline CDR1 is MDHEN and CDR2 is SYDVKM. Trimming took 2 bases from V and 4 from J, leaving 9 bases between them. CDR3 DNA sequence: TGTGCCAGCAGTTTAATAGAGGGTAATCAGCCCCAGCATTTT. Translation gives CASSLIEGNQPQHF.

The rearrangement uses TRBV11-2 and TRBJ2-7; TRBD2 agrees at 9 bases. From germline, CDR1 is SGHAT and CDR2 FQNNGV. The CDR3 totals 19 residues. The ends lost 0 bases at V and 4 bases at J; junction bases unmatched: 16. The chain's CDR3 is CASSLDLLAGWGQFYEQYF. For the CDR3, the DNA is TGTGCCAGCAGCTTAGATCTCCTAGCGGGGTGGGGGCAGTTTTACGAGCAGTACTTC. Filled out from reference TRBV11-2 and TRBJ2-7, the complete variable domain reads EAGVAQSPRYKIIEKRQSVAFWCNPISGHATLYWYQQILGQGPKLLIQFQNNGVVDDSQLPKDRFSAERLKGVDSTLKIQPAKLEDSAVYLCASSLDLLAGWGQFYEQYFGPGTRLTVT.

The chain carries TRBV10-3 and TRBJ2-1; 13 bases map to TRBD2. This CDR3 contains 16 residues. The V gene end was trimmed by 4 bases and the J gene end by 4 bases; junction bases not matched to a gene: 4. The germline V gene encodes CDR1 ENHRY and CDR2 SYGVKD. The CDR3 DNA is TGTGCCATCAGTGGCACTAGCGGGGGGGCGTACAATGAGCAGTTCTTC. Translating it yields CAISGTSGGAYNEQFF.

The rearrangement links TRBV11-2 to TRBJ1-1, with 7 bases lining up with TRBD1. V gave up 4 bases and J gave up 5 bases; unmatched junction bases: 10. Germline CDR1 SGHAT, CDR2 FQNNGV. The CDR3 covers 15 residues. This CDR3 reads CASSYSPDRFTEAFF. The DNA of the CDR3 is TGTGCCAGCAGCTACTCTCCGGACAGGTTTACTGAAGCTTTCTTT.

The chain recombines TRBV5-6 with TRBJ2-3; perhaps TRBD1 as D (6 bases). CDR1 is SGHDT, CDR2 YYEEEE, per germline. V lost 1 base and J lost 6, with 12 bases in between. The length of the CDR3 is 14 residues. The DNA of the CDR3 is TGTGCCAGCAGCTTGTGGGGGCCCTCCGATACGCAGTATTTT. Its translation is CASSLWGPSDTQYF.

Concerning this clone itself: Other DNA sequences in this specimen translate into the identical CDR3. This chain uses TRBV18 with TRBJ2-3; the match to TRBD1 covers 7 bases. The CDR3 loop spans 14 amino acids. Trimming cost V 3 bases and J 0 bases; bases outside gene matches: 0. Germline V lookup: CDR1 KGHSH, CDR2 LQKENI. CDR3 coding DNA: TGTGCCAGCTCACCGGGACAGAGCACAGATACGCAGTATTTT. Its translation is CASSPGQSTDTQYF.

The chain combines TRBV7-9 with TRBJ1-1; no firm D call. The germline V gene encodes CDR1 SEHNR and CDR2 FQNEAQ (reference sequence). V was pared by 5 bases and J by 0 bases, with 7 bases between. The CDR3 consists of 13 residues. DNA for the CDR3: TGTGCCAGCAGCACGATCATGAACACTGAAGCTTTCTTT. Translating it yields CASSTIMNTEAFF.

Comment on this clone: Other DNA variants within this sample encode the same CDR3. This chain links TRBV18 with TRBJ1-1; D is ambiguous. This CDR3 comprises 13 residues. CDR1 and CDR2 (germline): KGHSH, LQKENI. V was pared by 2 bases and J by 2 bases, with 6 bases between. The CDR3 region is CASSPSANTEAFF. DNA for the CDR3: TGTGCCAGCTCACCATCGGCTAACACTGAAGCTTTCTTT.

This clone was seen a single time. The chain links TRBV19 to TRBJ2-7; D remains ambiguous. This CDR3 has 14 amino acids. Germline lookup yields CDR1 LNHDA and CDR2 SQIVND (reference sequence). Trimming stripped 4 bases from V and 7 bases from J, with 17 bases between. The CDR3 spells CASSTPNLFWEQYF. CDR3 DNA sequence: TGTGCCAGTAGTACCCCGAACCTCTTCTGGGAGCAGTACTTC.

The rearrangement uses TRBV19 and TRBJ1-4; no definite D call. Trimming removed 10 bases at V and 10 bases at J, with 10 bases between. The length of the CDR3 is 10 residues. Looked up from germline, CDR1 is LNHDA and CDR2 is SQIVND (reference sequence). CDR3 DNA sequence: TGTGCCACCGGATTCGCAAAACTGTTTTTT. Translated, it gives CATGFAKLFF.